Here is one TCR beta chain with its context. Its antigen is unknown. The sample comes from a study of T cells expressing NK-cell markers. About the study: Investigators obtained TCR beta repertoires from sorted CD3+CD56+NKG2C+, CD3+CD56+NKG2C- and CD3+CD56-NKG2C+ T cells. Seven sequenced donors out of eight were HCMV-seropositive, one seronegative.

Regarding the study as a whole: HCMV specificity of expanded NKG2C+ T cell clones remained unclear. These clonotypes, the leaders elsewhere, also led the CD3+CD56-NKG2C+ fraction in a handful of donors.

TCRdb reanalyzed the 5' RACE reads, giving one entry per CDR3 protein sequence and no DNA. The sample's table shows 150,000 to 160,000 distinct CDR3 sequences. This CDR3 region has 14 residues. CDR1 DFQATT and CDR2 SNEGSKA come from the germline V gene (reference sequence). The chain links TRBV20-1 to TRBJ1-1; TCRdb picks TRBD1, but there is no DNA to check that call. Sequenced material: blood T cells: a sorted CD56 or NKG2C T cell subset, CD4+ or CD8+ T cells, or bulk PBMC T cells (not recorded which). This sequence was found in a woman aged 45 to 65 in good health. The CDR3 reads CSAKVSTEHTEAFF.